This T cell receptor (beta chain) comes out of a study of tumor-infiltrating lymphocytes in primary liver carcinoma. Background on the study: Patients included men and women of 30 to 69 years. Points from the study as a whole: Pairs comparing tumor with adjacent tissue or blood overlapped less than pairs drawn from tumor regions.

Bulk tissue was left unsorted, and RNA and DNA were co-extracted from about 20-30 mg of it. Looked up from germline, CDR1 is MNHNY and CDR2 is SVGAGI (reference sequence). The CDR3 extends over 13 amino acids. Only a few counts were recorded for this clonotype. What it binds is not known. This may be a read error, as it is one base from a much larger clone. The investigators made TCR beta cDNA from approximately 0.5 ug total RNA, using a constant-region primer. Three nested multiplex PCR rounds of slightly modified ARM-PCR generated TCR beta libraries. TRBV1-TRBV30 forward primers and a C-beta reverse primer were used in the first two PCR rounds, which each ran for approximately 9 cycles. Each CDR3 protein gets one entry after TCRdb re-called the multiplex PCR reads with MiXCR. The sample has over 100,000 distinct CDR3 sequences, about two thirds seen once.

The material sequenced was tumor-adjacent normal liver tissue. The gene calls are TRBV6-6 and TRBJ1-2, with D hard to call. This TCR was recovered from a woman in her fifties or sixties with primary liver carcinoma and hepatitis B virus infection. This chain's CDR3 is CASRRDTNYDYTF. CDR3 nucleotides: TGTGCCAGCAGGCGCGACACTAACTATGACTACACCTTC.